This T cell receptor (beta chain) came from a study of blood T cell repertoires in COVID-19. Study background: Samples came from the United States, Italy and Spain, spanning acute and convalescent COVID-19. PBMCs, B-cell-depleted T cells, or T cells provided the cDNA or gDNA that made up the material.

The length of the CDR3 is 16 residues. Germline lookup yields CDR1 LNHNV and CDR2 YYDKDF (reference sequence). V lost 3 bases, J lost 0 bases, and 12 bases lay in between. Those enrolled in Seattle joined during active infection and were followed longitudinally afterward. The authors' processing: Estimation of nucleated cell counts was performed using reference gene primer amplification. Profiled with immunoSEQ multiplex PCR; TCRdb holds only in-frame clones, not every one. V, J and clone size are taken as reported in that table, and D and trimming were inferred from the DNA itself. The table has 170,000 or so clones, 85% to 90% seen once.

The source material was peripheral blood. The clonotype comes from a woman in her 70s with COVID-19, enrolled during active disease. J is TRBJ2-4 and V is TRBV15; tentative D call: TRBD2 (5 bases). The CDR3 region has the DNA TGTGCCACCAGCAGCGACCGGACTCTAGCCAAAAACATTCAGTACTTC. The encoded protein is CATSSDRTLAKNIQYF.